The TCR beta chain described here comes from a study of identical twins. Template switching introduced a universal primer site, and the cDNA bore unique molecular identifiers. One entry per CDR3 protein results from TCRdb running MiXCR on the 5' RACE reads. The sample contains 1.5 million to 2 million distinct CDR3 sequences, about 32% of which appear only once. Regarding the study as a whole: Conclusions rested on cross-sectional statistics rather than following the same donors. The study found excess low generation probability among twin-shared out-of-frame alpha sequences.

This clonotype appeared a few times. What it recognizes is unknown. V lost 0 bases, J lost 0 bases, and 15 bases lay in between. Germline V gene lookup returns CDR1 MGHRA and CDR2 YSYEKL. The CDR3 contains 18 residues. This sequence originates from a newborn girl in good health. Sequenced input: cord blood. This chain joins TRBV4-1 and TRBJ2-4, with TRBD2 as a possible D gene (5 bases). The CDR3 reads CASSQDVGADAAKNIQYF. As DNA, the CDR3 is TGCGCCAGCAGCCAAGATGTAGGAGCGGACGCAGCCAAAAACATTCAGTACTTC.